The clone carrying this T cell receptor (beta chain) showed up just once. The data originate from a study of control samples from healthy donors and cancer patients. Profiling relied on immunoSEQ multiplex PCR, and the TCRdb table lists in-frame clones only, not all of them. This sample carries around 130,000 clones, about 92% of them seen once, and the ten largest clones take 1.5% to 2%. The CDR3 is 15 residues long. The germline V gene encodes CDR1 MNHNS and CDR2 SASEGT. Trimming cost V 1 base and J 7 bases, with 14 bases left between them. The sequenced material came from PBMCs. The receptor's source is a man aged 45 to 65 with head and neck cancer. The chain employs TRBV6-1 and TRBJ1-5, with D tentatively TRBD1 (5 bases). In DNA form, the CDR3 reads TGTGCCAGCAGTGAAGTTGGCAGGGTAGACCAGCCCCAGCATTTT. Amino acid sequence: CASSEVGRVDQPQHF.